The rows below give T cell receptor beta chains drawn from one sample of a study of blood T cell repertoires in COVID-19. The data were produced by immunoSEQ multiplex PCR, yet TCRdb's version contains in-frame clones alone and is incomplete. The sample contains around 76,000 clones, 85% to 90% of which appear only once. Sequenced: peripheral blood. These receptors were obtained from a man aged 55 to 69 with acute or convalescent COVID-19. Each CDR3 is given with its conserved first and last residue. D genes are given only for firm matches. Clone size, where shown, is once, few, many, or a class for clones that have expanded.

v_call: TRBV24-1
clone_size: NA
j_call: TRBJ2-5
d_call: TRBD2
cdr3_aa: CAIGTSGSETQYF
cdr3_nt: TGTGCCATCGGGACTAGCGGGAGTGAGACCCAGTACTTC

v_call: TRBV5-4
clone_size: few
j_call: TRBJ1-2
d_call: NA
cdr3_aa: CASSSTSSGGYTF
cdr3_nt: TGTGCCAGCAGCTCCACCTCCTCCGGTGGCTACACCTTC

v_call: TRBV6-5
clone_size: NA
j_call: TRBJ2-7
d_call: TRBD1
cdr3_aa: CASFRDRGIEQYF
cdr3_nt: TGTGCCAGCTTCCGGGACAGGGGTATCGAGCAGTACTTC

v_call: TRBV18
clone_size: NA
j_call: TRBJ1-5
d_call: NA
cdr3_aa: CASSRGGEDNQPQHF
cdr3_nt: TGTGCCAGCTCACGCGGGGGGGAGGACAATCAGCCCCAGCATTTT

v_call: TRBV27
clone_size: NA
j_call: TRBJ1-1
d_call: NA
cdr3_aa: CASSLSPDNTEAFF
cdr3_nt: TGTGCCAGCAGTTTATCCCCAGATAACACTGAAGCTTTCTTT

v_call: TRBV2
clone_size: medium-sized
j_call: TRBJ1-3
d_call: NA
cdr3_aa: CASNTKGVAGNTIYF
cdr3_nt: TGTGCCAGCAACACGAAGGGGGTGGCTGGAAACACCATATATTTT

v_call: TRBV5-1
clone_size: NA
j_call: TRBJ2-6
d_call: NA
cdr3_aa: CASSVTSGANVLTF
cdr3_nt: TGCGCCAGCAGCGTGACTTCTGGGGCCAACGTCCTGACTTTC

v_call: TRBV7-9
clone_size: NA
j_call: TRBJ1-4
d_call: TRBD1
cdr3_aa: CASSSGQHNEKLFF
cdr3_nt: TGTGCCAGCAGCTCGGGACAGCATAATGAAAAACTGTTTTTT

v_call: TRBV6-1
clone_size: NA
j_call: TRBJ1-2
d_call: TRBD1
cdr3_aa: CASSEATGVGYGYTF
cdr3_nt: TGTGCCAGCAGTGAGGCGACAGGGGTGGGCTATGGCTACACCTTC

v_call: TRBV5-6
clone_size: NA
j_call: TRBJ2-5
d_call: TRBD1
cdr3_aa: CASSPWDREETQYF
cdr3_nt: TGTGCCAGCAGCCCTTGGGACAGGGAAGAGACCCAGTACTTC

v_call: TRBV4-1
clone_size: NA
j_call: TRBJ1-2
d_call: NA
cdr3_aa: CASSVQGADGYTF
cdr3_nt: TGCGCCAGCAGCGTACAGGGAGCGGATGGCTACACCTTC

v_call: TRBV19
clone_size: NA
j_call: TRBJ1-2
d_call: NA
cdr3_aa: CASRTTGAYGYTF
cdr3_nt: TGTGCCAGTAGGACCACAGGAGCCTATGGCTACACCTTC

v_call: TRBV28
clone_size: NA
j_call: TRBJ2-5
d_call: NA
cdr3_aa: CASRSTGFQETQYF
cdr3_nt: TGTGCCAGCAGAAGTACAGGGTTTCAAGAGACCCAGTACTTC

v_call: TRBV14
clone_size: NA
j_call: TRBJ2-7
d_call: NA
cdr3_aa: CASSQDNGFTGSYEQYF
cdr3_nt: TGTGCCAGCAGCCAAGATAACGGGTTCACGGGCTCCTACGAGCAGTACTTC

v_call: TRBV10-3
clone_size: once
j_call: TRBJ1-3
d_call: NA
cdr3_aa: CAISETISGNTIYF
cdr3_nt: TGTGCCATCAGTGAGACTATCTCTGGAAACACCATATATTTT

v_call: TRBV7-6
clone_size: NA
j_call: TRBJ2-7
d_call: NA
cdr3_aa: CASSPQATGGTYEQYF
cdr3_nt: TGTGCCAGCAGTCCACAGGCTACCGGGGGAACCTACGAGCAGTACTTC

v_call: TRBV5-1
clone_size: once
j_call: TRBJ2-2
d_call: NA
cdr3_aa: CASSPLSGDTGELFF
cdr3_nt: TGCGCCAGCAGCCCCCTCTCAGGGGACACCGGGGAGCTGTTTTTT

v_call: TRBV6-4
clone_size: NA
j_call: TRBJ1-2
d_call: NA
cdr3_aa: CASSPTGHYGYTF
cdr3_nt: TGTGCCAGCAGCCCCACAGGCCACTATGGCTACACCTTC

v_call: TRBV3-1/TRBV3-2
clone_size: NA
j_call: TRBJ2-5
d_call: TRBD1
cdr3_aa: CASSLLTGTGVAILETQYF
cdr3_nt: TGTGCCAGCAGCCTATTAACCGGGACAGGGGTAGCTATTTTGGAGACCCAGTACTTC

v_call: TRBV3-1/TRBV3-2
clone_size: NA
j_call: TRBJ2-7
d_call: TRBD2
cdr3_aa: CASSQNGAGGGEQYF
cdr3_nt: TGTGCCAGCAGCCAAAACGGAGCGGGAGGCGGCGAGCAGTACTTC

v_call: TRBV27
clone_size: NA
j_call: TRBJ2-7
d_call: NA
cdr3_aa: CASRRRLQGTAGKQYF
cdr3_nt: TGTGCCAGCAGGCGACGACTCCAGGGGACCGCCGGGAAGCAGTACTTC

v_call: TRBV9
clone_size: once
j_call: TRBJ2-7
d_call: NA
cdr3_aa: CASSVDERFYEQYF
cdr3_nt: TGTGCCAGCAGCGTAGATGAGCGGTTTTACGAGCAGTACTTC

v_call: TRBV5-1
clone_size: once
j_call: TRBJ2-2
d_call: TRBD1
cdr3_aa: CASSLGQGPSGELFF
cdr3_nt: TGCGCCAGCAGCTTGGGACAGGGACCTTCCGGGGAGCTGTTTTTT

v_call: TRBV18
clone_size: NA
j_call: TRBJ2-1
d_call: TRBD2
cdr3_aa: CASSPELAKGEQFF
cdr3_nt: TGTGCCAGCTCACCGGAACTAGCGAAAGGCGAGCAGTTCTTC

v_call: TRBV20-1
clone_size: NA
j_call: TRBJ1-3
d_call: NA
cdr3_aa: CSASLGASGNTIYF
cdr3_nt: TGCAGTGCTAGTCTGGGGGCCTCTGGAAACACCATATATTTT

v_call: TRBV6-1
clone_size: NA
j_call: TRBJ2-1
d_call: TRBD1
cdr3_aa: CASSDRGRGSGIYEQFF
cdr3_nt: TGTGCCAGCAGTGACAGGGGGCGCGGTTCGGGAATCTATGAGCAGTTCTTC

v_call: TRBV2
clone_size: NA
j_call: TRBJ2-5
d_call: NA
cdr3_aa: CASSETGLRRYF
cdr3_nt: TGTGCCAGCAGTGAGACAGGCCTCCGGAGGTACTTC

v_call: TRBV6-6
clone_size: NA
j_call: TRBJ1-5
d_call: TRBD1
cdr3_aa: CASSHRQGAGGNQPQHF
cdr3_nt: TGTGCCAGCAGTCACAGACAGGGGGCTGGAGGCAATCAGCCCCAGCATTTT

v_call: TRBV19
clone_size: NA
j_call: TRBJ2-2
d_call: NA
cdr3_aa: CASSLGGPGELFF
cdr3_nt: TGTGCCAGTAGTTTGGGGGGACCCGGGGAGCTGTTTTTT

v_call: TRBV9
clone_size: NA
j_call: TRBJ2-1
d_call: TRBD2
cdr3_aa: CASSVGSGTSLYNEQFF
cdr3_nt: TGTGCCAGCAGCGTAGGCTCCGGGACTAGCCTGTACAATGAGCAGTTCTTC

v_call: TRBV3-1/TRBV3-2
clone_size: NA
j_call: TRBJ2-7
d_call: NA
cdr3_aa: CASSQEGNEQYF
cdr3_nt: TGTGCCAGCAGCCAGGAGGGAAACGAGCAGTACTTC

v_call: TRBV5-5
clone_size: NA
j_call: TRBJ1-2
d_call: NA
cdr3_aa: CASTANSREVYTF
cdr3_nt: TGTGCCAGCACCGCCAACTCCCGAGAGGTCTACACCTTC

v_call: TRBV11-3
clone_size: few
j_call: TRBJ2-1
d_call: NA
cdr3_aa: CASSGRQGSGEQFF
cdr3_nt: TGTGCCAGCAGCGGAAGGCAGGGATCGGGTGAGCAGTTCTTC

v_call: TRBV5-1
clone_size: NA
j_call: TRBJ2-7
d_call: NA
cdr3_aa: CASSLALGQKVHEQYF
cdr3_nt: TGCGCCAGCAGCTTGGCCCTGGGACAAAAGGTCCACGAGCAGTACTTC

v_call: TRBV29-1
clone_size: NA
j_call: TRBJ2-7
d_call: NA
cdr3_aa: CSVLKSHEQYF
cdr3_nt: TGCAGCGTTCTTAAATCCCACGAGCAGTACTTC

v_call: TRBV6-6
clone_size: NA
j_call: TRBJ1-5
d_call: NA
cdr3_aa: CASSPSDNYRHF
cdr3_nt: TGTGCCAGCAGTCCATCCGACAATTATCGGCATTTT

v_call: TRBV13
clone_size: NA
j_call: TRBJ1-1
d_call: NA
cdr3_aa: CASSLQGTRGTEAFF
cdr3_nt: TGTGCCAGCAGCTTACAGGGTACCAGGGGCACTGAAGCTTTCTTT

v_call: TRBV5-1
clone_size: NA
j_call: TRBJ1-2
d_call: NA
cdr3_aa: CASSLGAGDFGYTF
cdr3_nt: TGCGCCAGCAGCTTGGGGGCAGGGGATTTTGGCTACACCTTC

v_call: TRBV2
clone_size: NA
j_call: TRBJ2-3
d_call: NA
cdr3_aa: CARSISGPSTDTQYF
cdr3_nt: TGTGCCAGGAGCATTAGCGGACCTAGCACAGATACGCAGTATTTT

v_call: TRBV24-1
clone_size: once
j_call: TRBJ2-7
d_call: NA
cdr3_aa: CATSDSYEQYF
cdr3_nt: TGTGCCACCAGTGACAGCTACGAGCAGTACTTC

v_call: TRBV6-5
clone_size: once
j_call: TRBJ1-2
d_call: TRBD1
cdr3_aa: CASSPHQDRAGGYTF
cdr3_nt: TGTGCCAGCAGCCCACACCAAGACAGGGCAGGAGGCTACACCTTC

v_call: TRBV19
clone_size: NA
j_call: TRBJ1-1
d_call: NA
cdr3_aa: CASTIWGRETTEAFF
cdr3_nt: TGTGCCAGTACCATCTGGGGGAGGGAGACCACTGAAGCTTTCTTT

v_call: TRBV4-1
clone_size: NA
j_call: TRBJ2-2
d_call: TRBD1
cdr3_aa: CASSYFGTGGSTGELFF
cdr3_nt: TGCGCCAGCAGCTACTTCGGGACAGGGGGCAGCACCGGGGAGCTGTTTTTT

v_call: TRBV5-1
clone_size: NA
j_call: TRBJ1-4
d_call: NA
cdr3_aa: CASSFSRTNEKLFF
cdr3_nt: TGCGCCAGCAGCTTCTCCCGTACTAATGAAAAACTGTTTTTT

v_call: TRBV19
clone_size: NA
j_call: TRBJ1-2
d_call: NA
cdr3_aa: CASSNQGTDYGYTF
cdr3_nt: TGTGCCAGTAGTAACCAGGGAACGGACTATGGCTACACCTTC

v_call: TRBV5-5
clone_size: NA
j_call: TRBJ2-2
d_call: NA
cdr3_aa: CASSFMGGLETGELFF
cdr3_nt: TGTGCCAGCAGCTTTATGGGGGGTTTAGAGACCGGGGAGCTGTTTTTT

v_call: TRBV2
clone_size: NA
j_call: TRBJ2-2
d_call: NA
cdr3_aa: CASSEERGVTGELFF
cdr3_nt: TGTGCCAGCAGTGAAGAACGCGGGGTCACCGGGGAGCTGTTTTTT

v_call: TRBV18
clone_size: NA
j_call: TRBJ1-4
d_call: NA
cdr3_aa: CASSPLVGNEKLFF
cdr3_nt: TGTGCCAGCTCACCTCTTGTCGGTAATGAAAAACTGTTTTTT

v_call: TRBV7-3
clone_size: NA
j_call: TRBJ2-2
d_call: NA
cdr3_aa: CASSLSASGELFF
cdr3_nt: TGTGCCAGCAGCTTATCAGCGAGCGGGGAGCTGTTTTTT

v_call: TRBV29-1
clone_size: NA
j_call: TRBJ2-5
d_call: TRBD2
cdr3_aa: CSVAGTRSQETQYF
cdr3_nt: TGCAGCGTCGCCGGGACTAGGAGCCAAGAGACCCAGTACTTC

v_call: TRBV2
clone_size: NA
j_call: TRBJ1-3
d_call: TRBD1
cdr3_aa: CASSEDRASGNTIYF
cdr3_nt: TGTGCCAGCAGCGAGGACAGGGCCTCTGGAAACACCATATATTTT

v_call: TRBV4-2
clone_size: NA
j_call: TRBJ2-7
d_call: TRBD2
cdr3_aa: CASSVSTLADYEQYF
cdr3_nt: TGTGCCAGCAGCGTGAGTACACTAGCGGACTACGAGCAGTACTTC

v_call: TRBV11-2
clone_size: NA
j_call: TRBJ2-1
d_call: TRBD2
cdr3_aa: CASSPALAGGVGLLHEQFF
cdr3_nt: TGTGCCAGCAGCCCGGCACTAGCGGGAGGGGTGGGGCTTCTCCATGAGCAGTTCTTC

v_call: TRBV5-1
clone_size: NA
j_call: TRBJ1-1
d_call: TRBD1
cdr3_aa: CASSRTGTGERAFF
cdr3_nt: TGCGCCAGCAGCCGGACCGGGACAGGGGAACGAGCTTTCTTT

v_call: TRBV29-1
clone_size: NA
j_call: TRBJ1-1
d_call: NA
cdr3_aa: CSVDSGGYVEAFF
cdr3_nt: TGCAGCGTTGATTCGGGGGGTTATGTTGAAGCTTTCTTT

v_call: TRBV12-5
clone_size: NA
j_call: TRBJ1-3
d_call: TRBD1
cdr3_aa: CASGSGQGGPSGNTIYF
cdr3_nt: TGTGCTAGTGGTTCGGGACAGGGAGGTCCCTCTGGAAACACCATATATTTT

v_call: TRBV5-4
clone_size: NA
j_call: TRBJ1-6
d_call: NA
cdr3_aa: CASSIVGSSPLHF
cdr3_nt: TGTGCCAGCAGCATAGTAGGGAGTTCACCCCTCCACTTT